A single sample gave rise to the 20 T cell receptor beta chains below, sequenced in a study of beta chain features in type 1 diabetes. Sequencing targeted expressed TCRB transcripts, as all isolated RNA had been reverse transcribed. Sequencing used immunoSEQ multiplex PCR; TCRdb keeps in-frame clones, though not all of them. Of about 130,000 clones listed, approximately 9.2% were seen once; the top ten hold around 0.68%. Sequencing was performed on central memory CD4+ T cells from blood. These receptors came from a man aged 18 to 29 in good health.

This clone was seen more than once but under ten times. The chain recombines TRBV2 with TRBJ1-5; tentative D call: TRBD1 (6 bases). The V gene lost 6 bases and the J gene lost 6 bases, with 12 bases spanning the gap. CDR1 and CDR2 from the germline V gene are SNHLY and FYNNEI. This CDR3 is 13 amino acids long. The CDR3 nucleotides read TGTGCCAGCAGAGGGGACACAGGTCAGCCCCAGCATTTT. Protein: CASRGDTGQPQHF.

J is TRBJ2-7 and V is TRBV11-2, with a tentative D call TRBD1 (5 bases). Trimming left V 7 bases short and J 3 bases short, with 10 bases between. CDR1 is SGHAT and CDR2 is FQNNGV in the germline V gene. This CDR3 region has 12 residues. CDR3 sequence reads: CASTGQGYEQYF. The CDR3 nucleotides read TGTGCCAGCACCGGGCAGGGCTACGAGCAGTACTTC. Variable domain in full (rest from reference TRBV11-2 and TRBJ2-7): EAGVAQSPRYKIIEKRQSVAFWCNPISGHATLYWYQQILGQGPKLLIQFQNNGVVDDSQLPKDRFSAERLKGVDSTLKIQPAKLEDSAVYLCASTGQGYEQYFGPGTRLTVT.

This clone was observed a few times. The V and J genes are TRBV9 and TRBJ1-1, with TRBD1 as a possible D gene (6 bases). Germline V gene lookup returns CDR1 SGDLS and CDR2 YYNGEE. V was clipped by 0 bases and J by 1 base, with 10 bases between them. The CDR3 has 15 residues. The CDR3 nucleotides are TGTGCCAGCAGCGTAGATCCGACAGGGAACACTGAAGCTTTCTTT. It codes for CASSVDPTGNTEAFF.

The table lists this clone with many counts. The rearrangement joins TRBV4-2 to TRBJ2-3; TRBD2 aligns across 8 bases. This CDR3 comprises 15 residues. Germline V CDR1 and CDR2: LGHNA, YNFKEQ. J was trimmed by 5 bases and V by 4 bases; bases with no gene match: 8. Here the CDR3 DNA reads TGTGCCAGCAGCCTATCGGGGGGGCGCGAAGATACGCAGTATTTT. It specifies CASSLSGGREDTQYF.

The chain carries TRBV27 and TRBJ1-6; D not certain. Germline V gene lookup returns CDR1 MNHEY and CDR2 SMNVEV (reference sequence). CDR3 size: 15 residues. The ends were cut back, 5 bases at V and 7 bases at J, with 15 bases in the middle. CDR3 sequence reads: CASSPGVGLNSPLHF. The CDR3 nucleotides are TGTGCCAGCAGTCCGGGTGTGGGTCTGAATTCACCCCTCCACTTT.

This clone was detected a few times. The genes are TRBV7-6 and TRBJ2-1, with a tentative D call TRBD2 (5 bases). Germline V lookup: CDR1 SGHVS, CDR2 FNYEAQ. The CDR3 totals 15 residues. V was clipped by 3 bases and J by 2 bases, with 11 bases between them. CDR3 residues: CASSFTAGTYNEQFF. The CDR3 DNA reads TGTGCCAGCAGCTTTACGGCGGGTACCTACAATGAGCAGTTCTTC.

The genes are TRBV6-5 and TRBJ2-3; unclear D gene. The germline V and J ends were trimmed by 2 bases and 7 bases, with 4 bases remaining between them. The CDR3 totals 11 residues. CDR1 and CDR2 from the germline V gene are MNHEY and SVGAGI. CDR3 residues: CASSYVNTQYF. The CDR3, as DNA: TGTGCCAGCAGTTACGTAAATACGCAGTATTTT.

This clone has a handful of counts. The chain recombines TRBV5-4 with TRBJ2-3, with 7 positions matching TRBD1. The trim removed 3 bases at V and 2 bases at J, leaving 6 bases unmatched. This CDR3 region has 15 residues. Germline V gives CDR1 SGHNT, CDR2 YYREEE (reference sequence). CDR3 loop: CASSSLGQSTDTQYF. The CDR3 DNA follows: TGTGCCAGCAGCTCCCTGGGACAGTCCACAGATACGCAGTATTTT.

The rearrangement uses TRBV14 and TRBJ1-2, with TRBD1 as a possible D gene (6 bases). Between the trimmed V and J ends, which lost 1 base and 6 bases, there was a span of 12 bases. The germline CDR1 and CDR2 sequences are SGHDN and FVKESK. CDR3 length equals 14 residues. CDR3 coding DNA: TGTGCCAGCAGCCAAGGTTCAGGGGAGAATGGCTACACCTTC. This codes for CASSQGSGENGYTF.

The chain joins TRBV21-1 to TRBJ2-1; the table gives TRBD2 as D, unverified against the DNA. TRBV21-1 is noted as a pseudogene. The CDR3 loop spans 14 amino acids. The CDR3 here is CASGGGGARNEQFF. CDR3 DNA sequence: TGTGCCAGCGGGGGAGGGGGGGCCCGGAATGAGCAGTTCTTC.

The table lists this clone with many counts. The chain is built from TRBV21-1 and TRBJ2-1; the table's D call, TRBD2, was not checked against the DNA. TRBV21-1 is flagged as a pseudogene. This CDR3 is 14 amino acids long. The CDR3 bases are TGTGCCAGCGTACCCCGGACTCTCTACAATGAGCAGTTCTTC. This codes for CASVPRTLYNEQFF.

The CDR3 here is CASSLRGGGNTGELFF. CDR3 coding DNA: TGCGCCAGCAGCTTGCGAGGCGGGGGTAACACCGGGGAGCTGTTTTTT. V gene TRBV5-1 combines with J gene TRBJ2-2; 7 bases agree with TRBD2. This CDR3 region has 16 residues. In germline, CDR1 is SGHRS, CDR2 YFSETQ. The trim removed 1 base at V and 2 bases at J, leaving 5 bases unmatched.

For the CDR3, the DNA is TGCGCCAGCAGCCAAGAGGTAAACACCTACGAGCAGTACTTC. This codes for CASSQEVNTYEQYF. The chain couples TRBV4-3 to TRBJ2-7; D remains ambiguous. V gave up 0 bases and J gave up 2 bases, with 8 bases separating them. The germline V gene has CDR1 LGHNA and CDR2 YSLEER. CDR3 length: 14 residues.

The rearrangement joins TRBV29-1 to TRBJ2-3; the match to TRBD1 covers 9 bases. J lost 5 bases, V lost 3 bases, and 9 bases had no gene match. The CDR3 is 15 amino acids. Germline-derived CDR1 and CDR2 are SQVTM and ANQGSEA. The DNA of the CDR3 is TGCAGCGTTGATAGCCGGGACAGGGCAGTAGATACGCAGTATTTT. Its protein product is CSVDSRDRAVDTQYF.

This clone has just a few counts. This rearrangement joins TRBV18 to TRBJ2-3, with 10 bases matching TRBD2. The CDR3 contains 16 residues. Germline CDR1 and CDR2: KGHSH and LQKENI. V was pared by 6 bases and J by 3 bases, with 9 bases of the junction left unmatched. CDR3 nucleotides: TGTGCCAGCTCCCCAATTGGACTAGCGGAAACAGATACGCAGTATTTT. Translated, it gives CASSPIGLAETDTQYF. Combining the CDR3 with reference TRBV18 and TRBJ2-3 gives the whole variable domain NAGVMQNPRHLVRRRGQEARLRCSPMKGHSHVYWYRQLPEEGLKFMVYLQKENIIDESGMPKERFSAEFPKEGPSILRIQQVVRGDSAAYFCASSPIGLAETDTQYFGPGTRLTVL.

The V and J genes are TRBV7-8 and TRBJ2-2; 7 bases agree with TRBD2. Germline CDR1 reads SGHVS; CDR2 reads FQNEAQ. The CDR3 is made up of 15 amino acids. V shed 5 bases and J 2 bases; nucleotides not matched to a gene: 5. The CDR3 region has the DNA TGTGCCAGCAGCCAGAGCGGGATAAACACCGGGGAGCTGTTTTTT. Translation: CASSQSGINTGELFF.

The CDR3 is CASRYTSGATDTQYF. Written as DNA, the CDR3 is TGTGCCAGCAGGTATACTAGCGGGGCCACAGATACGCAGTATTTT. The chain carries TRBV7-2 and TRBJ2-3; 10 positions match TRBD2. Trimming at V came to 6 bases and at J to 2 bases, leaving 5 bases not matched to a gene. The CDR3 has 15 residues. CDR1 and CDR2 (germline): SGHTA, FQGNSA.

The V gene is TRBV11-1, the J gene TRBJ2-5; TRBD2 is a possible D gene (6 bases). Per germline, CDR1 SGHAT and CDR2 FQDESV (reference sequence). This CDR3 has 14 residues. V gave up 3 bases and J gave up 2 bases, with 10 bases separating them. CDR3 residues: CASSFNGGQETQYF. The CDR3 nucleotides read TGTGCCAGCAGCTTCAACGGGGGTCAAGAGACCCAGTACTTC.

This clone was observed many times. The genes are TRBV28 and TRBJ2-1, with D possibly being TRBD2 (6 bases). In germline, CDR1 is MDHEN, CDR2 SYDVKM. Trimming shortened V by 6 bases and J by 3 bases, and 15 bases separated the two germline ends. The CDR3 is 15 amino acids. CDR3 DNA sequence: TGTGCCAGCAGGTTACCGGGACTCAACTACAATGAGCAGTTCTTC. It is translated as CASRLPGLNYNEQFF.

This chain connects TRBV6-6 to TRBJ2-5; 9 nucleotides match TRBD2. The CDR3 length is 16 residues. Germline V CDR1 and CDR2: MNHNY, SVGAGI (reference sequence). V lost 5 bases and J lost 3; bases outside the gene matches: 10. The CDR3 loop is CASSTLGSGGKETQYF. As DNA, the CDR3 is TGTGCCAGCAGTACCCTAGGGAGCGGGGGGAAAGAGACCCAGTACTTC.